A selection of T cell receptor beta chains follows, all from one sample in a study of OX40 agonist ivuxolimab in advanced cancers. The repertoire was sequenced with immunoSEQ multiplex PCR; TCRdb's copy has only in-frame clones and lacks some. Here the sample spans 25,000 to 35,000 clones, approximately 91% being singletons. This material consisted of CD4+ or CD8+ T cells sorted from blood, taken in a trial of the OX40 agonist ivuxolimab. The receptor set was obtained from an adult with an advanced solid tumor such as melanoma, head and neck, liver or kidney cancer. The CDR3 runs from the conserved cysteine through the conserved F or W. Size is omitted from some rows. Given values are once, few, many or a class for expanded clones.

NA	TRBV28	TRBJ2-7	CASSPGGAYEQYF
NA	TRBV18	TRBJ2-3	CASSPSGGVGDTQYF
NA	TRBV11-2	TRBJ1-1	CASRGVPTEAFF
once	TRBV10-1	TRBJ2-1	CASSEKGLASYNEQFF
NA	TRBV7-6	TRBJ1-1	CASSSPIYGVEDGSTEAFF
once	TRBV11-2	TRBJ2-5	CASSSGGLQETQYF
NA	TRBV10-1	TRBJ2-1	CASSERGTSGSKSYNEQFF
NA	TRBV19	TRBJ2-1	CASSMNAPRTHNEQFF
NA	TRBV6-1	TRBJ1-5	CATNPRGGSNQPQHF
few	TRBV6-5	TRBJ2-7	CASYSDAGYEQYF
NA	TRBV19	TRBJ2-7	CASSADGYEQYF
NA	TRBV7-9	TRBJ1-4	CASSSTGADNEKLFF
NA	TRBV6-6	TRBJ2-1	CASTLGATSSYNEQFF
NA	TRBV15	TRBJ2-3	CATSRAADTDTQYF
NA	TRBV6-1	TRBJ1-5	CASSEFWTFNQPQHF
NA	TRBV12-5	TRBJ1-2	CASGSHGGGGYGYTF
NA	TRBV5-6	TRBJ2-7	CASSLYGALGCEQYF
medium-sized	TRBV9	TRBJ2-5	CASSVDSGGAETQYF
NA	TRBV7-3	TRBJ1-2	CASSPHPITASNYGYTF
NA	TRBV9	TRBJ1-1	CASSVEAGGRTEAFF
NA	TRBV5-1	TRBJ2-7	CASSSGSEVISYEQYF
NA	TRBV6-5	TRBJ1-2	CASSYSAGGNLGRTF
NA	TRBV28	TRBJ2-3	CASSPPGERQYF
once	TRBV6-1	TRBJ2-7	CASSESAGSYEQYF
NA	TRBV4-3	TRBJ1-2	CASSQAGTGGFYYGYTF
NA	TRBV25-1	TRBJ2-1	CASSEYEQFF
NA	TRBV30	TRBJ2-7	CAWGNQGLAGDGQYF
NA	TRBV27	TRBJ2-5	CASRRLAGVGETQYF
NA	TRBV9	TRBJ1-1	CASSVVDSMNTEAFF
medium-sized	TRBV4-1	TRBJ2-3	CASSQETGPSTDTQYF
medium-sized	TRBV10-3	TRBJ1-4	CAILGQGEKLFF